This T cell receptor beta chain appears in the sequencing data of a study of T cell clonotyping in hematopoietic cell transplantation. Across the study: Cytoreduction preceded collection of pretransplant recipient samples.

Profiling relied on immunoSEQ multiplex PCR, and the TCRdb table lists in-frame clones only, not all of them. Of roughly 80,000 clones in the sample, about 96% were seen once. On this clone itself: The antigen remains undetermined.

Noted time point: recipient sample about 28 days before transplant, after cytoreduction. The study's findings and limits: At the given depth, recipient repertoires were over 97% de novo clonotypes. After transplant, recipient diversity fell while pathologically expanded clonotypes grew through day 180. Broader posttransplant TCR repertoire diversity was predicted by graft donor and pretransplant recipient Inverse Simpson Index values.

The length of the CDR3 is 13 residues. The V gene's germline CDR1 is SGHTS and CDR2 YDEGEE. The germline V and J ends were trimmed by 3 bases and 7 bases, with 11 bases remaining between them. The TCR comes from a woman in her 50s with acute myeloid leukemia. Some clones in this sample may be carry-over from other donors' samples. Here the sequenced sample was peripheral blood mononuclear cells, taken before stem cell transplant. The chain couples TRBV5-8 to TRBJ1-5, with unresolved D. The CDR3 loop reads CASSYENGQPQHF. The CDR3 coding sequence is TGTGCCAGCAGCTACGAAAATGGGCAGCCCCAGCATTTT.